The rows below give T cell receptor beta chains drawn from one sample of a study of blood T cell repertoires in COVID-19. This table comes from immunoSEQ multiplex PCR, and its TCRdb copy is limited to in-frame clones, with some not included. This sample has 40,000 to 50,000 clones; 88% occur once, and the top ten carry about 4.8%. Specimen: peripheral blood. The receptor set was obtained from a human donor in a cohort sampled during active COVID-19. Both conserved end residues are part of each CDR3.

TRBV7-2 CASSPKVLFGEEQYF
TRBV24-1 CATSDPSGRGKETQYF
TRBV11-2 CASSLEGRNQQFF
TRBV9 CASSAQGAAYYEQYF
TRBV6-5 CASRRENTEAFF
TRBV13 CASSLRGSRETQYF
TRBV5-6 CASSGGPASAYGYTF
TRBV11-2 CASSLRSGQSTNTEAFF
TRBV9 CASSKGLAGGETQYF
TRBV19 CASSRLAGRNNEQFF
TRBV5-6 CASSLDRGTGNTEAFF
TRBV19 CASSIATGGSEAFF
TRBV29-1 CSVATGTGGVEQFF
TRBV7-6 CASSLTGGPRNEQYF
TRBV10-1 CASSGRGPTEAFF
TRBV5-1 CASQLAGGSTDTQYF
TRBV9 CASSVDGGALPYNEQFF
TRBV6-5 CASSGGRGGEKLFF
TRBV15 CATSRDIGQGGTQYF
TRBV3-1/TRBV3-2 CASSETSGSADTQYF
TRBV13 CASSSQGGGAEAFF
TRBV5-4 CASSRRDRGPETQYF
TRBV5-6 CASSLRVQGGELFF
TRBV10-3 CAISELAGPNTGELFF
TRBV21-1 CASSKSPFGGRRRHEQFF
TRBV7-9 CASSLLVPHQAYEQYF
TRBV19 CASSIFGGAKNEQYF
TRBV18 CASSPPGSSGANVLTF
TRBV5-1 CASSLAGQGETFF
TRBV3-1/TRBV3-2 CASSSGTGSNSPLHF
TRBV2 CASRRAGLAGSYNEQFF
TRBV27 CASSWGPPNEQFF
TRBV27 CASSPRTGMNTEAFF
TRBV27 CASSLWPLQETQYF
TRBV5-1 CASSPLGTSRYNEQFF
TRBV5-4 CASSPGGLGSYEQYF
TRBV10-2 CASSADGRADTQYF
TRBV6-5 CASRGMRQLHGYTF
TRBV27 CASSPRSAFNYEQYF
TRBV5-1 CASSAGTGGGRYQETQYF
TRBV6-5 CASSLRQGLQPQHF
TRBV30 CALWRTEQYSGANVLTF
TRBV2 CASRPHPSGVNNEQFF
TRBV5-4 CASSLDRTPLHF
TRBV28 CASSFGQDINYGYTF
TRBV7-3 CASSTGTGSYNEQFF
TRBV6-5 CASNLGALDQPQHF
TRBV28 CASSRRRSGGTGELFF
TRBV6-4 CASSDGTGGRDTQYF
TRBV28 CASSKPGQGLDEQYF